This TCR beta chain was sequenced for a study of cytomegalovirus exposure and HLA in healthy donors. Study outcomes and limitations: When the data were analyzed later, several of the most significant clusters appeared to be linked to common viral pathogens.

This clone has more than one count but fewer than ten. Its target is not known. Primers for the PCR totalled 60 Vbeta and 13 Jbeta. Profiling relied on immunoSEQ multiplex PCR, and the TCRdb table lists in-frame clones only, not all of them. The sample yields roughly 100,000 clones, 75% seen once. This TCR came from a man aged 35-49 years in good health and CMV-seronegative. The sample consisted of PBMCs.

CDR3 in DNA: TGTGCCAGCAGCTTCTCGGGGGGCACTGAAGCTTTCTTT. This encodes CASSFSGGTEAFF. The gene calls are TRBV5-6 and TRBJ1-1; a possible D gene is TRBD1 (5 bases). Germline CDR1 is SGHDT and CDR2 is YYEEEE. V shed 2 bases and J shed 4 bases, with 9 bases lying between them. The CDR3 is 13 residues long.